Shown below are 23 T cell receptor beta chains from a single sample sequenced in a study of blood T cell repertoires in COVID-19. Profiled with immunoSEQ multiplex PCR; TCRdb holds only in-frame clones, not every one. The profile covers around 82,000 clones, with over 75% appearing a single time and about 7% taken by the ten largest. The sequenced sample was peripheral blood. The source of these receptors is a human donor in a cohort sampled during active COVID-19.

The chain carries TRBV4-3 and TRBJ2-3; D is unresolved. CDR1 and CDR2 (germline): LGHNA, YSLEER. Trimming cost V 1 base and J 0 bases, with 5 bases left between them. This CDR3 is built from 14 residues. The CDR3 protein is CASSQVTSTDTQYF. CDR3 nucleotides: TGCGCCAGCAGCCAAGTTACTAGCACAGATACGCAGTATTTT.

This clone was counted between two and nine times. CDR3 in DNA: TGTGCTAGTGGTTTGAAAACCCCGACTTCCCCCAGGGGTGGCTACACCTTC. This translates into CASGLKTPTSPRGGYTF. V and J are TRBV12-5 and TRBJ1-2, with a possible D match to TRBD1 (6 bases). The ends were cut back, 2 bases at V and 7 bases at J, with 23 bases in the middle. The CDR3 consists of 17 residues. Germline V gene data show CDR1 as LGHNT and CDR2 as FRNRAP.

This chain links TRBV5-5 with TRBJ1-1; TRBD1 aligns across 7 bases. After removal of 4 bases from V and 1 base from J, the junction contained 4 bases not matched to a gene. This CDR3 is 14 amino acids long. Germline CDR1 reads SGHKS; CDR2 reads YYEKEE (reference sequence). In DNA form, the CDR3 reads TGTGCCAGCAGCGCGGGACAGCCGAACACTGAAGCTTTCTTT. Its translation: CASSAGQPNTEAFF. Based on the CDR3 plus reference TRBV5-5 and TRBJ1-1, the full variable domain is DAGVTQSPTHLIKTRGQQVTLRCSPISGHKSVSWYQQVLGQGPQFIFQYYEKEERGRGNFPDRFSARQFPNYSSELNVNALLLGDSALYLCASSAGQPNTEAFFGQGTRLTVV.

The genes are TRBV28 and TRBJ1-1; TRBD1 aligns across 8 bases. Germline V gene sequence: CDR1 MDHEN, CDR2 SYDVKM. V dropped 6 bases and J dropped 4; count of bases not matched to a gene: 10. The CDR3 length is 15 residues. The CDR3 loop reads CASSLFDRGGTEAFF. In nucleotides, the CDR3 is TGTGCCAGCAGCCTATTCGACAGGGGCGGCACTGAAGCTTTCTTT. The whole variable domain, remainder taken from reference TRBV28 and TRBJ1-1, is DVKVTQSSRYLVKRTGEKVFLECVQDMDHENMFWYRQDPGLGLRLIYFSYDVKMKEKGDIPEGYSVSREKKERFSLILESASTNQTSMYLCASSLFDRGGTEAFFGQGTRLTVV.

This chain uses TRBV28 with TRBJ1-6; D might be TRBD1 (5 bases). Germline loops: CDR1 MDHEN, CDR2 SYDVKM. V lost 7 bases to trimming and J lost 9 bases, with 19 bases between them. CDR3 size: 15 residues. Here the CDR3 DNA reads TGTGCCAGCATCCCCGGGCTGACAGCTAGTTCACCCCTCCACTTT. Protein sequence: CASIPGLTASSPLHF. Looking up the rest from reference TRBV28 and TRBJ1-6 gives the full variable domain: DVKVTQSSRYLVKRTGEKVFLECVQDMDHENMFWYRQDPGLGLRLIYFSYDVKMKEKGDIPEGYSVSREKKERFSLILESASTNQTSMYLCASIPGLTASSPLHFGNGTRLTVT.

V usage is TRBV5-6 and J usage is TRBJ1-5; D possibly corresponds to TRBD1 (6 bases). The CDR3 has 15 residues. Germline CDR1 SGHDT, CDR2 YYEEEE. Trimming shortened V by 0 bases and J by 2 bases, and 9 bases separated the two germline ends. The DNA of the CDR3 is TGTGCCAGCAGCTTGGGGTCAGGGGGCAATCAGCCCCAGCATTTT. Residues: CASSLGSGGNQPQHF. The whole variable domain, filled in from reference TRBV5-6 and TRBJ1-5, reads DAGVTQSPTHLIKTRGQQVTLRCSPKSGHDTVSWYQQALGQGPQFIFQYYEEEERQRGNFPDRFSGHQFPNYSSELNVNALLLGDSALYLCASSLGSGGNQPQHFGDGTRLSIL.

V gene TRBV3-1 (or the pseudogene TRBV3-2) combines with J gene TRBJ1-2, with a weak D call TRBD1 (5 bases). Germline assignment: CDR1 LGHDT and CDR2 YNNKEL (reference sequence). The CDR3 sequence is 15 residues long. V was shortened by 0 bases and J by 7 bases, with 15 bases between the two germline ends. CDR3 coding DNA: TGTGCCAGCAGCCAAGATCTACGGGGCGGGGGTGGCTACACCTTC. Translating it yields CASSQDLRGGGGYTF.

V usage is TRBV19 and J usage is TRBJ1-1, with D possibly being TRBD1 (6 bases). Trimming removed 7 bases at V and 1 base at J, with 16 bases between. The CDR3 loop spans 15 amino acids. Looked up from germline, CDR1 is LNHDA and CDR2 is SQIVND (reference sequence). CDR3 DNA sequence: TGTGCCAGTACTCGCGGGGGGCCGAGGAACACTGAAGCTTTCTTT. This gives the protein CASTRGGPRNTEAFF.

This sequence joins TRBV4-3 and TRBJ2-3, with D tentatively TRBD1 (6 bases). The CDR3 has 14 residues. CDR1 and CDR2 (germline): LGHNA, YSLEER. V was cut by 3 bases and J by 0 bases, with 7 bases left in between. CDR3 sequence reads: CASSQGASTDTQYF. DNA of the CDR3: TGCGCCAGCAGCCAGGGGGCCAGCACAGATACGCAGTATTTT.

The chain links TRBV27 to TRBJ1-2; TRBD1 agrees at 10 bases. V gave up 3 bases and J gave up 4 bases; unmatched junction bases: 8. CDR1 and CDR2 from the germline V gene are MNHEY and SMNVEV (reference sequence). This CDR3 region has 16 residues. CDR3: CASSFGRDRGTYGYTF. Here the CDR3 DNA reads TGTGCCAGCAGTTTCGGCAGGGACAGGGGCACCTATGGCTACACCTTC.

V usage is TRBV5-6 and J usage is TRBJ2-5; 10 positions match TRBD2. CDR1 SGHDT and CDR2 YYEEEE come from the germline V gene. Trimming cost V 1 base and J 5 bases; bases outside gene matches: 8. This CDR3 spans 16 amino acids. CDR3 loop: CASSLHRLAGDETQYF. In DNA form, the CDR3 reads TGTGCCAGCAGCTTGCATAGGCTAGCGGGGGACGAGACCCAGTACTTC.

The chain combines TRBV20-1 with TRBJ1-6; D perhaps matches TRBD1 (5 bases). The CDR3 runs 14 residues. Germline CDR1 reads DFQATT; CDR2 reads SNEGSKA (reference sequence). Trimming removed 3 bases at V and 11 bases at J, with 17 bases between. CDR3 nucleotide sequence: TGCAGTGCTAGTGGGGAGGGGCCGCAGCCACCCCTCCACTTT. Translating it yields CSASGEGPQPPLHF.

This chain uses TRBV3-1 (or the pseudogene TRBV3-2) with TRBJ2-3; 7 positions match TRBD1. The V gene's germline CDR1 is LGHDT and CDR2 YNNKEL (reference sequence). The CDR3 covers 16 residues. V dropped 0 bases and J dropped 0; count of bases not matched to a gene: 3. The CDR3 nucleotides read TGTGCCAGCAGCCAAGATAGGGGGCGAAGCACAGATACGCAGTATTTT. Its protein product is CASSQDRGRSTDTQYF.

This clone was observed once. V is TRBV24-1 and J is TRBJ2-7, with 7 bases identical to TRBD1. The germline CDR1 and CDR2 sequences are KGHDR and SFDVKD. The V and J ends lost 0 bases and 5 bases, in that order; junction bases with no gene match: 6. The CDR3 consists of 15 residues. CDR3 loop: CATSDLDRDVNEQYF. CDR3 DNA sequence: TGTGCCACCAGTGATTTGGACAGGGACGTTAACGAGCAGTACTTC.

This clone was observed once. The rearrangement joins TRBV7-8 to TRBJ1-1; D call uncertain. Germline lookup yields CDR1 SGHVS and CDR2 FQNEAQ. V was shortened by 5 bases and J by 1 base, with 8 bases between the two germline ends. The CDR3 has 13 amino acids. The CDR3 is CASSPEANTEAFF. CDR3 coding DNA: TGTGCCAGCAGCCCCGAAGCGAACACTGAAGCTTTCTTT.

The CDR3 DNA reads TGTGCCAGCAGCTTAAGCGGCACGAACGCAGGCGATACGCAGTATTTT. Translated: CASSLSGTNAGDTQYF. This rearrangement joins TRBV11-2 to TRBJ2-3; perhaps TRBD2 as D (5 bases). The CDR3 spans 16 residues. Germline CDR1 SGHAT, CDR2 FQNNGV. Trimming removed 2 bases from V and 6 bases from J, with 18 bases in between. Supplemented by reference TRBV11-2 and TRBJ2-3, the full variable domain reads EAGVAQSPRYKIIEKRQSVAFWCNPISGHATLYWYQQILGQGPKLLIQFQNNGVVDDSQLPKDRFSAERLKGVDSTLKIQPAKLEDSAVYLCASSLSGTNAGDTQYFGPGTRLTVL.

The CDR3 sequence: CASSELLNYGYTF. The CDR3 region has the DNA TGTGCCAGCAGTGAACTATTAAACTATGGCTACACCTTC. V gene TRBV6-1 combines with J gene TRBJ1-2; D is undetermined. This CDR3 contains 13 residues. V was shortened by 2 bases and J by 2 bases, with 6 bases between the two germline ends. The germline CDR1 and CDR2 sequences are MNHNS and SASEGT.

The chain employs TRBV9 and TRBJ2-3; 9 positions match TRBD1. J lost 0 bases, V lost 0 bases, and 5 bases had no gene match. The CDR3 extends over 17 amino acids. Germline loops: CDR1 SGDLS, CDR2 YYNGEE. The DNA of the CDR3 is TGTGCCAGCAGCGTAGCATCGGGACAGGGCAGCACAGATACGCAGTATTTT. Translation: CASSVASGQGSTDTQYF.

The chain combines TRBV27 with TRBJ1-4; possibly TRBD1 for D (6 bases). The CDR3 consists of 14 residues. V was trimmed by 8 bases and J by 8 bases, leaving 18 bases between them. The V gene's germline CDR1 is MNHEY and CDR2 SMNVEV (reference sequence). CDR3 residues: CASRRSGGEEKLFF. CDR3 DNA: TGTGCCAGCCGCCGGTCGGGGGGCGAGGAAAAACTGTTTTTT. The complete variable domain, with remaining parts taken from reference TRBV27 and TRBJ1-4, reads EAQVTQNPRYLITVTGKKLTVTCSQNMNHEYMSWYRQDPGLGLRQIYYSMNVEVTDKGDVPEGYKVSRKEKRNFPLILESPSPNQTSLYFCASRRSGGEEKLFFGSGTQLSVL.

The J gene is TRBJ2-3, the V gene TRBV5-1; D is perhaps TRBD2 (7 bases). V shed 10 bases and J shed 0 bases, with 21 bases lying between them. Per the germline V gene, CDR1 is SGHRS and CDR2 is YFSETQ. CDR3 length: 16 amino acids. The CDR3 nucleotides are TGCGCCCGCGCTGAGGGGGGCGGGGGTAGCACAGATACGCAGTATTTT. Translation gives CARAEGGGGSTDTQYF.

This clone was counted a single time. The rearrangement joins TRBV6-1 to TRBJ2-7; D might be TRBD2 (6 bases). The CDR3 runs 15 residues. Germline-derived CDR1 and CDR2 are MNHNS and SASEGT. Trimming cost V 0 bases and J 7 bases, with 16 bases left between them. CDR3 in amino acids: CASSEAGVPGGEQYF. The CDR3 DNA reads TGTGCCAGCAGTGAAGCGGGGGTTCCTGGGGGGGAGCAGTACTTC.

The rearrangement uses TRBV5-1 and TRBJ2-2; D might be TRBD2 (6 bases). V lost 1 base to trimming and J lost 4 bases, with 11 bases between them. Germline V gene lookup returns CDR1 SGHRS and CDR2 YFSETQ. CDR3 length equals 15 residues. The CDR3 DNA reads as TGCGCCAGCAGCTTGTACGGGGGAGGCACCGGGGAGCTGTTTTTT. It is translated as CASSLYGGGTGELFF. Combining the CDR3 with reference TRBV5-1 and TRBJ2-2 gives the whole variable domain KAGVTQTPRYLIKTRGQQVTLSCSPISGHRSVSWYQQTPGQGLQFLFEYFSETQRNKGNFPGRFSGRQFSNSRSEMNVSTLELGDSALYLCASSLYGGGTGELFFGEGSRLTVL.

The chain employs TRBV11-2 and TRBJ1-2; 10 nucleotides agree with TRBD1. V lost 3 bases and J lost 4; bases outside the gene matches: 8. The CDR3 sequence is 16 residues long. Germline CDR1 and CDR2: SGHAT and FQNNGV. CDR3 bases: TGTGCCAGCAGCTTCGTGGGACAGGGGCGACCCTATGGCTACACCTTC. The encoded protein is CASSFVGQGRPYGYTF.